This T cell receptor beta chain stems from a study of blood T cell repertoires in COVID-19. The V and J ends lost 5 bases and 4 bases, in that order; junction bases with no gene match: 10. The CDR3 totals 15 residues. Per the germline V gene, CDR1 is MGHDK and CDR2 is SYGVNS. In the source study's methods: Estimation of nucleated cell counts relied on the amplification of reference gene primers. TCRdb's table, derived via immunoSEQ multiplex PCR, lists solely in-frame clones and lacks some. From that table come the V and J calls and clone size; the DNA was used to work out D and trimming. Counted here are 70,000 to 90,000 clones, over 75% occurring once; the ten biggest clones make up 6.9%.

V gene TRBV25-1 combines with J gene TRBJ2-7; 8 nucleotides agree with TRBD1. Sequencing was carried out using peripheral blood. The receptor comes from a human donor in a cohort sampled during active COVID-19. CDR3 sequence: CASSRPGTGVYEQYF. The CDR3 DNA follows: TGTGCCAGCAGTCGCCCCGGGACAGGAGTTTACGAGCAGTACTTC.